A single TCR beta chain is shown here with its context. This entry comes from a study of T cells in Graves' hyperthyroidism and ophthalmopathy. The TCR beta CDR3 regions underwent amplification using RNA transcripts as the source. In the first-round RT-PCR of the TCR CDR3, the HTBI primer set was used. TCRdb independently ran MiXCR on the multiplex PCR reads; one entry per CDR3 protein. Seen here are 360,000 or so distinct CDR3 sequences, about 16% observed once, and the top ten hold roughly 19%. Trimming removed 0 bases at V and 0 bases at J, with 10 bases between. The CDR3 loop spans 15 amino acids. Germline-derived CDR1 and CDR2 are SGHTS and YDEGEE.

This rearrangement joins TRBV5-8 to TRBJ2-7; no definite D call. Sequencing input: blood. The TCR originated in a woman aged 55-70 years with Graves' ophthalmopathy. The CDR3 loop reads CASSLAPFSSYEQYF. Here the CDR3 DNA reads TGTGCCAGCAGCTTGGCTCCATTCAGCTCCTACGAGCAGTACTTC.